This passage covers 12 T cell receptor beta chains from one sample sequenced in a study of CD8 T cells in Susac syndrome. cDNA came from about 0.5 to 1 ug RNA primed by random hexamers. TCRdb independently ran MiXCR on the immunoSEQ multiplex PCR reads; one entry per CDR3 protein. The data show 120,000 or so distinct CDR3 sequences, with around 92% seen just once and roughly 0.094% held by the top ten. Sequenced: CD4+ T cells from PBMCs. These receptors were collected from a human donor with multiple sclerosis.

This chain links TRBV30 with TRBJ1-4, with 7 bases lining up with TRBD1. The CDR3 consists of 18 residues. V was pared by 3 bases and J by 0 bases, with 13 bases of the junction left unmatched. Germline V gives CDR1 GTSNPN, CDR2 SVGIG (reference sequence). The CDR3 DNA reads TGTGCCTGGAGGGGTTTGCTCCGGGACAGAGCAACTAATGAAAAACTGTTTTTT. Its translation is CAWRGLLRDRATNEKLFF.

This clonotype was detected once. The genes are TRBV3-1 and TRBJ2-1; TRBD1 might be the D (6 bases). Germline loops: CDR1 LGHDT, CDR2 YNNKEL (reference sequence). This CDR3 has 15 amino acids. Deletions cut 4 bases from V and 5 bases from J, with 15 bases between. Written as DNA, the CDR3 is TGTGCCAGCAGCCTCGATGGGGGCCAAGACAATGAGCAGTTCTTC. Amino acid sequence: CASSLDGGQDNEQFF.

The chain couples TRBV4-1 to TRBJ2-3; TRBD1 might be the D (7 bases). Germline V gene lookup returns CDR1 MGHRA and CDR2 YSYEKL. The CDR3 contains 17 residues. With 1 base removed from V and 3 bases from J, the gap between germline ends came to 17 bases. CDR3 nucleotides: TGCGCCAGCAGCCAAGTGCAGGGGGGAGGTGGAACAGATACGCAGTATTTT. Encoded protein: CASSQVQGGGGTDTQYF.

The chain has TRBV20-1 and TRBJ1-5; 9 nucleotides agree with TRBD1. The CDR3 sequence is 13 residues long. Unmatched junction bases numbered 3, after V lost 5 bases and J lost 4 bases. Germline CDR1 and CDR2: DFQATT and SNEGSKA (reference sequence). Here the CDR3 reads CSAEGQGNQPQHF. Here the CDR3 DNA reads TGCAGTGCTGAAGGACAGGGGAATCAGCCCCAGCATTTT.

The chain recombines TRBV18 with TRBJ1-2; D remains unclear. Trimming pared 3 bases from V and 1 base from J, leaving 21 bases between. Germline lookup yields CDR1 KGHSH and CDR2 LQKENI. The CDR3 length is 18 residues. The CDR3 here is CASSPQSPQTEHNYGYTF. The CDR3 DNA sequence: TGTGCCAGCTCACCCCAAAGCCCACAGACGGAACATAACTATGGCTACACCTTC. Looking up the rest from reference TRBV18 and TRBJ1-2 gives the full variable domain: NAGVMQNPRHLVRRRGQEARLRCSPMKGHSHVYWYRQLPEEGLKFMVYLQKENIIDESGMPKERFSAEFPKEGPSILRIQQVVRGDSAAYFCASSPQSPQTEHNYGYTFGSGTRLTVV.

The chain carries TRBV9 and TRBJ1-5, with D perhaps TRBD1 (6 bases). CDR1 is SGDLS, CDR2 YYNGEE, per germline. Trimming removed 3 bases at V and 0 bases at J, with 13 bases between. The CDR3 covers 16 residues. The CDR3 here is CASSGRDKNSNQPQHF. The CDR3 nucleotides are TGTGCCAGCAGCGGCCGGGACAAGAATAGCAATCAGCCCCAGCATTTT.

This clonotype was seen just once. This chain joins TRBV28 and TRBJ1-2; 9 positions agree with TRBD1. CDR1 and CDR2 (germline): MDHEN, SYDVKM. This CDR3 spans 13 amino acids. Trimming cost V 5 bases and J 6 bases; bases outside gene matches: 4. The CDR3 DNA follows: TGTGCCAGCAGTCCGGGACAGGGTGATGGCTACACCTTC. It translates to CASSPGQGDGYTF.

The V gene is TRBV20-1, the J gene TRBJ1-2; D gene uncertain. The CDR3 consists of 13 residues. Germline loops: CDR1 DFQATT, CDR2 SNEGSKA (reference sequence). The V gene lost 6 bases and the J gene lost 2 bases, with 13 bases spanning the gap. CDR3 amino acids: CSAASGRNYGYTF. CDR3 sequence (DNA): TGCAGTGCCGCCTCAGGCAGGAACTATGGCTACACCTTC.

The chain is built from TRBV27 and TRBJ2-7, with D perhaps TRBD2 (6 bases). In germline, CDR1 is MNHEY, CDR2 SMNVEV (reference sequence). The length of the CDR3 is 14 residues. Trimming took off 3 bases at V and 6 bases at J, with 15 bases between the two ends. This CDR3 reads CASSLGGGLGEQYF. CDR3 sequence (DNA): TGTGCCAGCAGTTTGGGGGGAGGCCTTGGCGAGCAGTACTTC.

This chain joins TRBV9 and TRBJ1-5; possible D gene TRBD1, 6 bases. In germline, CDR1 is SGDLS, CDR2 YYNGEE. The CDR3 loop spans 17 amino acids. Trimming shortened V by 4 bases and J by 3 bases, and 20 bases separated the two germline ends. The CDR3 is CASSSLLQGHNNQPQHF. CDR3 nucleotide sequence: TGTGCCAGCAGCTCCCTGCTACAGGGTCATAACAATCAGCCCCAGCATTTT.

CDR3 in DNA: TGCAGCGTTGGGCAGGGAGGGATGAATGAGCAGTTCTTC. The encoded protein is CSVGQGGMNEQFF. The rearrangement joins TRBV29-1 to TRBJ2-1; 7 bases agree with TRBD2. J was trimmed by 7 bases and V by 4 bases; bases with no gene match: 7. Per the germline V gene, CDR1 is SQVTM and CDR2 is ANQGSEA. This CDR3 has 13 residues.

The rearrangement uses TRBV20-1 and TRBJ1-1; no reliable D call. Germline V gene sequence: CDR1 DFQATT, CDR2 SNEGSKA (reference sequence). V was pared by 3 bases and J by 4 bases, with 15 bases between. The CDR3 is 14 residues long. The CDR3 sequence is CSARVLQGSTEAFF. The CDR3 DNA follows: TGCAGTGCTAGGGTCCTCCAAGGGAGCACTGAAGCTTTCTTT.